Each of the 17 T cell receptor beta chains below was sequenced from the same sample in a study of cytotoxic CD8 clonotypes in ibrutinib-treated CLL. Clones were read by immunoSEQ multiplex PCR, and TCRdb kept only the in-frame ones, dropping some. The sample shows 150,000 to 200,000 clones, 81% of them seen only once. This material consisted of PBMCs, taken after 12 months of ibrutinib treatment. These receptors all come from a human donor with chronic lymphocytic leukemia.

DNA for the CDR3: TGTGCCACCGTCGGACAGGGGCGAGTCTCAGGAAACACCATATATTTT. Its translation is CATVGQGRVSGNTIYF. The V gene is TRBV7-9, the J gene TRBJ1-3; 9 positions match TRBD1. Germline V gives CDR1 SEHNR, CDR2 FQNEAQ (reference sequence). The CDR3 has 16 amino acids. After removal of 10 bases from V and 4 bases from J, the junction contained 14 bases not matched to a gene.

The chain links TRBV7-2 to TRBJ2-3, with D unclear. Trimming shortened V by 4 bases and J by 4 bases, and 6 bases separated the two germline ends. The CDR3 contains 12 residues. The germline CDR1 and CDR2 sequences are SGHTA and FQGNSA. CDR3 in DNA: TGTGCCAGCAGCTCATTTGCAGATACGCAGTATTTT. This encodes CASSSFADTQYF. Supplemented by reference TRBV7-2 and TRBJ2-3, the full variable domain reads GAGVSQSPSNKVTEKGKDVELRCDPISGHTALYWYRQSLGQGLEFLIYFQGNSAPDKSGLPSDRFSAERTGGSVSTLTIQRTQQEDSAVYLCASSSFADTQYFGPGTRLTVL.

V and J are TRBV7-2 and TRBJ2-5, with D perhaps TRBD1 or TRBD2 (6 bases each). Trimming removed 1 base at V and 5 bases at J, with 20 bases between. Germline CDR1 and CDR2: SGHTA and FQGNSA. This CDR3 region has 17 residues. CDR3 in DNA: TGTGCCAGCAGCTTAGTCTTTACGGGGGCTGGTAAGGAGACCCAGTACTTC. Amino acids: CASSLVFTGAGKETQYF.

This clone was picked up a small number of times. The gene calls are TRBV21-1 and TRBJ2-4. TRBV21-1 is deemed a pseudogene. The CDR3 loop spans 12 amino acids. CDR3 region: CASSKEGPFQYF. The CDR3 nucleotides are TGTGCCAGCAGCAAAGAAGGGCCCTTTCAGTACTTC.

V gene TRBV11-3 combines with J gene TRBJ2-1; maybe TRBD1 (7 bases). The CDR3 has 18 amino acids. Trimming left V 0 bases short and J 5 bases short, with 20 bases between. Germline lookup yields CDR1 SGHNT and CDR2 YENEEA. The CDR3 reads CASSLDGYQGGTNNEQFF. As DNA, the CDR3 is TGTGCCAGCAGCTTAGATGGTTACCAGGGGGGAACGAACAATGAGCAGTTCTTC.

This clone was picked up a small number of times. One junction end does not reproduce the germline sequence, and a read error may be involved. V and J are TRBV7-7 and TRBJ2-1; D is undetermined. This CDR3 region has 14 residues. Germline CDR1 and CDR2: SSHAT and FNYEAQ (reference sequence). The DNA of the CDR3 is TGTGCTAGCAGCTTAGATGGGTTACGCTATGAGCAGTTCTTC. It is translated as CASSLDGLRYEQFF.

A remark on this clone: One junction end disagrees with the germline gene, perhaps due to a read error. The CDR3 coding sequence is TGTGCCAGCAGCGAGATCGGACAGGGTTGGGTAAGGGCCTTC. This translates into CASSEIGQGWVRAF. J is TRBJ1-2 and V is TRBV27, with 8 positions matching TRBD1. CDR3 size: 14 residues. The germline CDR1 and CDR2 sequences are MNHEY and SMNVEV (reference sequence).

The rearrangement links TRBV11-3 to TRBJ1-6; TRBD1 aligns across 10 bases. The CDR3 consists of 15 residues. Losses at the gene ends were 5 bases for V and 7 bases for J; bases not matched to a gene: 5. Per the germline V gene, CDR1 is SGHNT and CDR2 is YENEEA. CDR3 sequence reads: CASSAGQGKNSPLHF. The CDR3 DNA follows: TGTGCCAGCAGCGCGGGACAGGGGAAGAATTCACCCCTCCACTTT.

The CDR3 is CASSMGQSNTGELFF. Here the CDR3 DNA reads TGTGCCAGTAGTATGGGTCAGTCGAACACCGGGGAGCTGTTTTTT. The chain combines TRBV19 with TRBJ2-2; D gene uncertain. The V gene lost 3 bases and the J gene lost 0 bases, with 8 bases spanning the gap. The V gene's germline CDR1 is LNHDA and CDR2 SQIVND (reference sequence). The CDR3 sequence is 15 residues long.

V usage is TRBV6-5 and J usage is TRBJ1-5, with D perhaps matching TRBD1 (5 bases). There are 14 residues in the CDR3. In germline, CDR1 is MNHEY, CDR2 SVGAGI. Trimming stripped 6 bases from V and 5 bases from J, with 14 bases between. CDR3 region: CASSQLGLDQPQHF. The CDR3 DNA reads as TGTGCCAGCAGCCAGTTGGGGCTCGATCAGCCCCAGCATTTT.

The chain links TRBV5-6 to TRBJ1-5; a weak D match, TRBD1 (6 bases). Germline CDR1 is SGHDT and CDR2 is YYEEEE. The CDR3 runs to 15 residues. Between the trimmed V and J ends, which lost 6 bases and 0 bases, there was a span of 13 bases. This CDR3 reads CASTATGYSNQPQHF. In nucleotides, the CDR3 is TGTGCCAGCACTGCGACAGGCTATAGCAATCAGCCCCAGCATTTT.

V usage is TRBV19 and J usage is TRBJ1-1; D is uncertain. Germline CDR1 is LNHDA and CDR2 is SQIVND (reference sequence). The length of the CDR3 is 14 residues. V gave up 11 bases and J gave up 2 bases, with 18 bases separating them. Here the CDR3 DNA reads TGTGCCTGCAAGGGTAGGGCTGGAAACACTGAAGCTTTCTTT. Amino acids: CACKGRAGNTEAFF. The whole variable domain, remainder taken from reference TRBV19 and TRBJ1-1, is DGGITQSPKYLFRKEGQNVTLSCEQNLNHDAMYWYRQDPGQGLRLIYYSQIVNDFQKGDIAEGYSVSREKKESFPLTVTSAQKNPTAFYLCACKGRAGNTEAFFGQGTRLTVV.

The genes are TRBV4-3 and TRBJ1-5; no clear D gene. CDR1 LGHNA and CDR2 YSLEER come from the germline V gene. V gave up 1 base and J gave up 3 bases, with 7 bases separating them. The CDR3 loop spans 14 amino acids. The DNA of the CDR3 is TGCGCCAGCAGCCAAGGATGGGACAATCAGCCCCAGCATTTT. The encoded protein is CASSQGWDNQPQHF.

CDR3 in DNA: TGTGCCAGCAGTACTAGCTTTAGCACAGATACGCAGTATTTT. Its translation is CASSTSFSTDTQYF. This chain links TRBV7-3 with TRBJ2-3, with D perhaps TRBD2 (6 bases). This CDR3 is 14 amino acids long. Per germline, CDR1 SGHTA and CDR2 FQGTGA. V dropped 6 bases and J dropped 0 bases, with 10 bases sitting between them.

The gene calls are TRBV9 and TRBJ1-3; D ambiguous. Trimming took off 0 bases at V and 2 bases at J, with 9 bases between the two ends. Germline assignment: CDR1 SGDLS and CDR2 YYNGEE. This CDR3 is built from 15 residues. The CDR3 region is CASSVVSSTGNTIYF. CDR3 coding DNA: TGTGCCAGCAGCGTAGTCTCGAGTACTGGAAACACCATATATTTT.

This rearrangement joins TRBV5-6 to TRBJ2-7; 9 positions match TRBD1. Germline V gene sequence: CDR1 SGHDT, CDR2 YYEEEE. The CDR3 spans 15 residues. V was clipped by 4 bases and J by 5 bases; unmatched bases: 10. As DNA, the CDR3 is TGTGCCAGCAGCCCCTGGGACAGGGTAAACCACGAGCAGTACTTC. It encodes CASSPWDRVNHEQYF. Full variable domain (outside the CDR3, taken from reference TRBV5-6 and TRBJ2-7): DAGVTQSPTHLIKTRGQQVTLRCSPKSGHDTVSWYQQALGQGPQFIFQYYEEEERQRGNFPDRFSGHQFPNYSSELNVNALLLGDSALYLCASSPWDRVNHEQYFGPGTRLTVT.

The rearrangement links TRBV4-1 to TRBJ2-5, with 12 nucleotides matching TRBD1. This CDR3 has 13 amino acids. Germline values: CDR1 MGHRA, CDR2 YSYEKL. After removal of 8 bases from V and 5 bases from J, the junction contained 3 bases not matched to a gene. CDR3: CASGTGGKETQYF. The CDR3 DNA sequence: TGCGCCAGCGGGACAGGGGGCAAGGAGACCCAGTACTTC.